Below, 16 T cell receptor beta chains from the same sample are listed, as sequenced in a study of Tregs in tolerant kidney transplant recipients. TCRdb's table, derived via immunoSEQ multiplex PCR, lists solely in-frame clones and lacks some. The data contain 65,000 to 85,000 clones, roughly 91% of them singletons. Mixed chimerism was transient after nonmyeloablative marrow transplants from related graft donors. This specimen was CD4+ T cells from blood (PBMCs), taken 24 months after the transplant. These receptors were collected from a human patient who received a combined kidney and bone marrow transplant. Some T cells may originate from the graft donor.

This clone has a single count. The rearrangement joins TRBV7-9 to TRBJ2-6; maybe TRBD2 (6 bases). CDR3 size: 14 residues. From germline, CDR1 is SEHNR and CDR2 FQNEAQ (reference sequence). Trimming left V 10 bases short and J 4 bases short, with 14 bases between. This chain's CDR3 is CATGLLDGANVLTF. The DNA for the CDR3 is TGTGCCACGGGACTCTTGGACGGGGCCAACGTCCTGACTTTC.

V is TRBV5-4 and J is TRBJ2-7, with 8 bases fitting TRBD1. CDR1 and CDR2 (germline): SGHNT, YYREEE (reference sequence). The CDR3 contains 14 residues. The V and J ends lost 2 bases and 4 bases, in that order; junction bases with no gene match: 5. CDR3 coding DNA: TGTGCCAGCAGCTTACCGGGACAGGAGTACGAGCAGTACTTC. This codes for CASSLPGQEYEQYF.

The chain uses TRBV19 and TRBJ1-2; TRBD1 matches 7 bases. The ends lost 3 bases at V and 8 bases at J; junction bases unmatched: 12. CDR1 LNHDA and CDR2 SQIVND come from the germline V gene (reference sequence). The CDR3 loop spans 15 amino acids. CDR3 amino acids: CASSIRQGPIQGYTF. DNA for the CDR3: TGTGCCAGTAGTATTCGACAGGGTCCAATTCAGGGCTACACCTTC.

V usage is TRBV9 and J usage is TRBJ2-3; tentative D call: TRBD2 (5 bases). Germline V CDR1 and CDR2: SGDLS, YYNGEE. The CDR3 is 14 amino acids. V was pared by 2 bases and J by 1 base, with 8 bases between. Here the CDR3 DNA reads TGTGCCAGCAGCGTCGACGGGGGCACAGATACGCAGTATTTT. This encodes CASSVDGGTDTQYF.

This chain links TRBV5-8 with TRBJ2-1; weak D call: TRBD1 (6 bases). Germline CDR1 and CDR2: SGHTS and YDEGEE. The CDR3 contains 13 residues. With 1 base removed from V and 7 bases from J, the gap between germline ends came to 9 bases. The CDR3 DNA follows: TGTGCCAGCAGCTTGCGCAGGGGAAATGAGCAGTTCTTC. This encodes CASSLRRGNEQFF.

The chain carries TRBV5-1 and TRBJ2-3; D might be TRBD2 (6 bases). The V end was cut by 7 bases, the J end by 3 bases, with 18 bases between. Germline CDR1 and CDR2: SGHRS and YFSETQ. The CDR3 runs to 15 residues. CDR3 nucleotide sequence: TGCGCCAGCGCCTTGGACTACCTCGGGACAGATACGCAGTATTTT. Protein: CASALDYLGTDTQYF.

The chain joins TRBV6-5 to TRBJ2-3; maybe TRBD2 (5 bases). V was pared by 6 bases and J by 7 bases, with 17 bases between. Germline lookup yields CDR1 MNHEY and CDR2 SVGAGI. This CDR3 region has 14 residues. CDR3 nucleotide sequence: TGTGCCAGCAGCCGGGATCTCAAGTCCCATACGCAGTATTTT. Residues: CASSRDLKSHTQYF.

This sequence joins TRBV7-3 and TRBJ2-1, with D perhaps TRBD2 (5 bases). Germline CDR1 is SGHTA and CDR2 is FQGTGA. V shed 3 bases and J shed 0 bases, with 12 bases lying between them. CDR3 length: 16 residues. The DNA for the CDR3 is TGTGCCAGCAGCTTCGGCGGGCCTAGCTCCTACAATGAGCAGTTCTTC. Translating gives CASSFGGPSSYNEQFF.

The gene calls are TRBV6-5 and TRBJ1-1; 7 bases map to TRBD1. Germline CDR1 reads MNHEY; CDR2 reads SVGAGI. With 6 bases clipped from V and 4 bases from J, the junction kept 5 bases outside the gene matches. The CDR3 spans 13 residues. CDR3 sequence: CASRDPGGTEAFF. The CDR3 DNA reads TGTGCCAGCAGAGACCCAGGGGGCACTGAAGCTTTCTTT.

This rearrangement joins TRBV7-3 to TRBJ1-2; 10 positions match TRBD1. The V and J ends lost 5 bases and 7 bases, in that order; junction bases with no gene match: 4. CDR3 size: 13 residues. Germline V lookup: CDR1 SGHTA, CDR2 FQGTGA. CDR3 coding DNA: TGTGCCAGCAGCCGACAGGGGGCGGGTGGCTACACCTTC. It is translated as CASSRQGAGGYTF.

V and J are TRBV28 and TRBJ2-7, with 15 nucleotides matching TRBD2. The CDR3 spans 17 residues. J was trimmed by 1 base and V by 6 bases; bases with no gene match: 7. CDR1 and CDR2 (germline): MDHEN, SYDVKM. CDR3 sequence: CASSGLAGGLWSYEQYF. The CDR3 bases are TGTGCCAGCAGCGGACTAGCGGGAGGGTTATGGTCCTACGAGCAGTACTTC.

This clone showed up just a few times. This chain joins TRBV5-8 and TRBJ1-2; 10 positions match TRBD1. The germline V gene has CDR1 SGHTS and CDR2 YDEGEE. J was trimmed by 8 bases and V by 0 bases; bases with no gene match: 7. The CDR3 runs 15 residues. CDR3 sequence (DNA): TGTGCCAGCAGCTTGGTAAGGGGACAGGGGATCGGCTACACCTTC. It encodes CASSLVRGQGIGYTF.

The gene calls are TRBV19 and TRBJ1-6; 7 bases agree with TRBD1. The germline gives CDR1 LNHDA, CDR2 SQIVND (reference sequence). The CDR3 length is 13 residues. Germline trimming cut 6 bases from V and 9 bases from J; bases unmatched to any gene: 5. In nucleotides, the CDR3 is TGTGCCAGTAGCCGACAGGGTTCTTCACCCCTCCACTTT. Its protein product is CASSRQGSSPLHF.

The CDR3 sequence: CASSPQGGYNEQFF. CDR3 sequence (DNA): TGCGCCAGCAGCCCCCAGGGAGGCTACAATGAGCAGTTCTTC. The rearrangement links TRBV5-1 to TRBJ2-1; maybe TRBD2 (6 bases). V dropped 4 bases and J dropped 3 bases, with 11 bases sitting between them. The CDR3 contains 14 residues. CDR1 SGHRS and CDR2 YFSETQ come from the germline V gene.

V gene TRBV4-3 combines with J gene TRBJ2-5; 10 bases agree with TRBD1. Germline V gene lookup returns CDR1 LGHNA and CDR2 YSLEER. V lost 1 base and J lost 3; bases outside the gene matches: 14. The CDR3 extends over 19 amino acids. As DNA, the CDR3 is TGCGCCAGCAGCCAAGTCCGGTACGCAGGGACAGGGGAAAAAGAGACCCAGTACTTC. This encodes CASSQVRYAGTGEKETQYF.

This chain joins TRBV12-5 and TRBJ2-1; 7 nucleotides align to TRBD1. The germline gives CDR1 LGHNT, CDR2 FRNRAP. This CDR3 comprises 19 residues. V lost 1 base and J lost 7; bases outside the gene matches: 19. The CDR3 protein is CASGLAPKLRALTGNEQFF. The CDR3 nucleotides read TGTGCTAGTGGTTTGGCCCCCAAGTTAAGGGCTCTGACAGGGAATGAGCAGTTCTTC.